These T cell receptor beta chains were read from a single sample in a study of T-cell memory formation after mild COVID-19. MiXCR, run by TCRdb on the 5' RACE reads, gives a single entry per CDR3 protein. The sample consists of around 310,000 distinct CDR3 sequences, roughly 20% of them appearing once. Sequenced: PBMCs or a T cell subset sorted from them (not recorded which). Receptors were obtained from a man younger than 35 who had mild COVID-19 (a few samples of this study predate the infection). Cell type and time point are not known. Each CDR3 is given with its conserved first and last residue. Each record gives: V gene, J gene, clone size, D gene, CDR3 protein, CDR3 DNA. The D gene is left open where the match is weak. Some rows have no size entry. The others give once, few or many, or a class for an expanded clone.

v_call: TRBV5-1; j_call: TRBJ1-4; clone_size: -; d_call: -; cdr3_aa: CASSEGATNEKLFF; cdr3_nt: TGCGCCAGCAGTGAAGGCGCAACTAATGAAAAACTGTTTTTT
v_call: TRBV3-1; j_call: TRBJ1-1; clone_size: -; d_call: -; cdr3_aa: CASSQGVMNTEAFF; cdr3_nt: TGTGCCAGCAGCCAGGGGGTGATGAACACTGAAGCTTTCTTT
v_call: TRBV7-2; j_call: TRBJ2-5; clone_size: many; d_call: TRBD1; cdr3_aa: CASSSTGSQETQYF; cdr3_nt: TGTGCCAGCAGCTCGACAGGGTCCCAAGAGACCCAGTACTTC
v_call: TRBV10-3; j_call: TRBJ1-1; clone_size: -; d_call: TRBD1; cdr3_aa: CAIRRDRANTEAFF; cdr3_nt: TGTGCCATCAGGAGAGACAGGGCGAACACTGAAGCTTTCTTT
v_call: TRBV5-1; j_call: TRBJ2-3; clone_size: few; d_call: -; cdr3_aa: CASSWVTGKDTQYF; cdr3_nt: TGCGCCAGCAGCTGGGTCACAGGGAAGGATACGCAGTATTTT
v_call: TRBV18; j_call: TRBJ2-3; clone_size: -; d_call: -; cdr3_aa: CASSPSDSRVGTQYF; cdr3_nt: TGTGCCAGCTCACCTAGCGACAGCCGGGTGGGTACGCAGTATTTT
v_call: TRBV5-4; j_call: TRBJ2-1; clone_size: -; d_call: TRBD1; cdr3_aa: CASSLGQASLRIF; cdr3_nt: TGTGCCAGCAGCCTCGGACAGGCGTCCCTCCGTATCTTC
v_call: TRBV5-1; j_call: TRBJ2-1; clone_size: -; d_call: TRBD2; cdr3_aa: CASSLEAGGAREQFF; cdr3_nt: TGCGCCAGCAGCTTGGAGGCCGGGGGGGCCAGGGAGCAGTTCTTC
v_call: TRBV9; j_call: TRBJ2-3; clone_size: -; d_call: -; cdr3_aa: CASSGQVADTQYF; cdr3_nt: TGTGCCAGCAGCGGTCAAGTTGCAGATACGCAGTATTTT
v_call: TRBV12-3/TRBV12-4; j_call: TRBJ1-3; clone_size: few; d_call: -; cdr3_aa: CASSFGNSGNTIYF; cdr3_nt: TGTGCCAGCAGTTTTGGTAACTCTGGAAACACCATATATTTT
v_call: TRBV7-2; j_call: TRBJ2-4; clone_size: -; d_call: -; cdr3_aa: CASSLGPGRSKNIQYF; cdr3_nt: TGTGCCAGCAGCTTAGGACCAGGGAGGTCCAAAAACATTCAGTACTTC
v_call: TRBV5-1; j_call: TRBJ2-3; clone_size: many; d_call: -; cdr3_aa: CASSPLSGSDTQYF; cdr3_nt: TGCGCCAGCAGCCCACTGTCGGGATCAGATACGCAGTATTTT
v_call: TRBV7-7; j_call: TRBJ2-5; clone_size: -; d_call: TRBD2; cdr3_aa: CASSPGSGGQETQYF; cdr3_nt: TGTGCCAGCAGCCCGGGGAGCGGGGGCCAAGAGACCCAGTACTTC
v_call: TRBV12-3/TRBV12-4; j_call: TRBJ1-2; clone_size: -; d_call: -; cdr3_aa: CASSDVLRVQDGYTF; cdr3_nt: TGTGCCAGCAGTGACGTCCTCAGGGTACAAGATGGCTACACCTTC
v_call: TRBV12-3/TRBV12-4; j_call: TRBJ1-1; clone_size: -; d_call: -; cdr3_aa: CASSRIRTEAFF; cdr3_nt: TGTGCCAGCAGTCGCATTAGGACTGAAGCTTTCTTT
v_call: TRBV4-3; j_call: TRBJ1-2; clone_size: few; d_call: -; cdr3_aa: CASSQVGSSGGNYGYTF; cdr3_nt: TGCGCCAGCAGCCAAGTTGGAAGTTCGGGAGGCAACTATGGCTACACCTTC
v_call: TRBV3-1; j_call: TRBJ2-5; clone_size: -; d_call: -; cdr3_aa: CASSGVPQETQYF; cdr3_nt: TGTGCCAGCAGCGGGGTCCCCCAAGAGACCCAGTACTTC
v_call: TRBV7-3; j_call: TRBJ2-5; clone_size: few; d_call: TRBD1; cdr3_aa: CASSSGQGGETQYF; cdr3_nt: TGTGCCAGCAGCTCCGGACAGGGTGGAGAGACCCAGTACTTC
v_call: TRBV28; j_call: TRBJ2-3; clone_size: -; d_call: TRBD2; cdr3_aa: CASTPSGGGIDTQYF; cdr3_nt: TGTGCCAGCACCCCTTCGGGGGGGGGGATAGATACGCAGTATTTT
v_call: TRBV4-3; j_call: TRBJ1-3; clone_size: -; d_call: -; cdr3_aa: CASSQDQGHTIYF; cdr3_nt: TGCGCCAGCAGCCAAGATCAAGGGCACACCATATATTTT
v_call: TRBV5-1; j_call: TRBJ2-1; clone_size: -; d_call: -; cdr3_aa: CASSFMRLSSYNEQFF; cdr3_nt: TGCGCCAGCAGCTTCATGAGGCTAAGCTCCTACAATGAGCAGTTCTTC
v_call: TRBV5-5; j_call: TRBJ2-7; clone_size: -; d_call: -; cdr3_aa: CASTPRGGLLLASYEQYF; cdr3_nt: TGTGCCAGCACCCCCAGGGGGGGACTCCTCTTGGCAAGCTACGAGCAGTACTTC
v_call: TRBV4-1; j_call: TRBJ2-5; clone_size: -; d_call: TRBD1; cdr3_aa: CASSDDRGKTQYF; cdr3_nt: TGCGCCAGCAGCGATGACAGGGGAAAGACCCAGTACTTC
v_call: TRBV7-2; j_call: TRBJ2-7; clone_size: -; d_call: -; cdr3_aa: CASSLVVGHEQYF; cdr3_nt: TGTGCCAGCAGCTTAGTCGTAGGCCACGAGCAGTACTTC
v_call: TRBV7-9; j_call: TRBJ1-2; clone_size: -; d_call: -; cdr3_aa: CASNGENYGYTF; cdr3_nt: TGTGCCAGCAATGGGGAGAACTATGGCTACACCTTC
v_call: TRBV6-6; j_call: TRBJ2-7; clone_size: few; d_call: -; cdr3_aa: CASSLSRGTLYEQYF; cdr3_nt: TGTGCCAGCAGCCTCAGCAGGGGCACTCTCTACGAGCAGTACTTC
v_call: TRBV25-1; j_call: TRBJ1-6; clone_size: -; d_call: TRBD1; cdr3_aa: CASSLGQGRSPLHF; cdr3_nt: TGTGCCAGCAGTTTGGGACAGGGGAGATCCCCCCTCCACTTT
v_call: TRBV6-5; j_call: TRBJ1-3; clone_size: -; d_call: TRBD1; cdr3_aa: CASSYRKGQATTISGNTIYF; cdr3_nt: TGTGCCAGCAGTTACCGGAAGGGACAGGCAACTACGATCTCTGGAAACACCATATATTTT
v_call: TRBV6-5; j_call: TRBJ2-6; clone_size: few; d_call: -; cdr3_aa: CASSYLAGANVLTF; cdr3_nt: TGTGCCAGCAGTTACCTGGCCGGGGCCAACGTCCTGACTTTC
v_call: TRBV20-1; j_call: TRBJ1-1; clone_size: few; d_call: -; cdr3_aa: CSARRGMDTEAFF; cdr3_nt: TGCAGTGCTCGCAGGGGTATGGACACTGAAGCTTTCTTT
v_call: TRBV7-2; j_call: TRBJ1-6; clone_size: -; d_call: -; cdr3_aa: CASSLTRGSNSPLHF; cdr3_nt: TGTGCCAGCAGCTTAACCCGGGGGAGTAATTCACCCCTCCACTTT
v_call: TRBV12-3/TRBV12-4; j_call: TRBJ2-5; clone_size: few; d_call: -; cdr3_aa: CASSFLGVETQYF; cdr3_nt: TGTGCCAGCAGTTTTCTGGGTGTAGAGACCCAGTACTTC
v_call: TRBV7-9; j_call: TRBJ2-5; clone_size: -; d_call: -; cdr3_aa: CASSLGRDEETQYF; cdr3_nt: TGTGCCAGCAGCTTGGGCAGGGATGAGGAGACCCAGTACTTC
v_call: TRBV9; j_call: TRBJ2-4; clone_size: few; d_call: -; cdr3_aa: CASSVEGGLAKNIQYF; cdr3_nt: TGTGCCAGCAGCGTGGAGGGGGGCTTAGCCAAAAACATTCAGTACTTC
v_call: TRBV7-9; j_call: TRBJ2-5; clone_size: few; d_call: -; cdr3_aa: CASSFAGIQETQYF; cdr3_nt: TGTGCCAGCAGCTTCGCGGGGATCCAAGAGACCCAGTACTTC
v_call: TRBV6-5; j_call: TRBJ1-2; clone_size: -; d_call: -; cdr3_aa: CASRYAGTEVQGYTF; cdr3_nt: TGTGCCAGCAGGTACGCTGGGACGGAGGTGCAAGGCTACACCTTC
v_call: TRBV10-3; j_call: TRBJ1-1; clone_size: -; d_call: -; cdr3_aa: CAISDLGVNTEAFF; cdr3_nt: TGTGCCATCAGTGATTTGGGGGTGAACACTGAAGCTTTCTTT
v_call: TRBV12-3/TRBV12-4; j_call: TRBJ2-5; clone_size: few; d_call: -; cdr3_aa: CASSFRGHVETQYF; cdr3_nt: TGTGCCAGCAGTTTCCGGGGACACGTGGAGACCCAGTACTTC
v_call: TRBV12-3/TRBV12-4; j_call: TRBJ2-5; clone_size: -; d_call: -; cdr3_aa: CASRLIPGETQYF; cdr3_nt: TGTGCCAGCAGACTAATACCTGGGGAGACCCAGTACTTC
v_call: TRBV7-9; j_call: TRBJ1-5; clone_size: -; d_call: -; cdr3_aa: CASSLGGSSYNQPQHF; cdr3_nt: TGTGCCAGCAGCTTAGGAGGTTCGAGCTACAATCAGCCCCAGCATTTT
v_call: TRBV9; j_call: TRBJ1-3; clone_size: -; d_call: TRBD1; cdr3_aa: CASSDMTGSGNTIYF; cdr3_nt: TGTGCCAGCAGCGACATGACAGGGTCTGGAAACACCATATATTTT
v_call: TRBV5-6; j_call: TRBJ1-6; clone_size: -; d_call: -; cdr3_aa: CASSLPGQNSPLHF; cdr3_nt: TGTGCCAGCAGCTTACCGGGACAAAATTCACCCCTCCACTTT
v_call: TRBV5-6; j_call: TRBJ2-5; clone_size: -; d_call: -; cdr3_aa: CASSLVAALHEETQYF; cdr3_nt: TGTGCCAGCAGCTTGGTGGCTGCTTTGCACGAAGAGACCCAGTACTTC
v_call: TRBV9; j_call: TRBJ1-6; clone_size: -; d_call: -; cdr3_aa: CASSVEQDSPLHF; cdr3_nt: TGTGCCAGCAGCGTAGAACAGGATTCACCCCTCCACTTT
v_call: TRBV7-2; j_call: TRBJ1-6; clone_size: many; d_call: -; cdr3_aa: CASSLLGSSSNSPLHF; cdr3_nt: TGTGCCAGCAGCTTATTGGGGAGTTCGAGTAATTCACCCCTCCACTTT
v_call: TRBV7-2; j_call: TRBJ2-4; clone_size: few; d_call: -; cdr3_aa: CASSLAGLQNIQYF; cdr3_nt: TGTGCCAGCAGCTTAGCAGGGCTCCAAAACATTCAGTACTTC
v_call: TRBV14; j_call: TRBJ2-2; clone_size: -; d_call: TRBD1; cdr3_aa: CASSRQGTTGELFF; cdr3_nt: TGTGCCAGCAGCCGACAGGGTACCACCGGGGAGCTGTTTTTT
v_call: TRBV11-2; j_call: TRBJ1-1; clone_size: many; d_call: -; cdr3_aa: CASSPSNTEAFF; cdr3_nt: TGTGCCAGCAGCCCCAGCAACACTGAAGCTTTCTTT
v_call: TRBV6-2/TRBV6-3; j_call: TRBJ1-5; clone_size: once; d_call: -; cdr3_aa: CASSYQQTNQPQHF; cdr3_nt: TGTGCCAGCAGTTATCAACAGACCAATCAGCCCCAGCATTTT
v_call: TRBV12-3/TRBV12-4; j_call: TRBJ1-2; clone_size: -; d_call: -; cdr3_aa: CASSSSVQYGYTF; cdr3_nt: TGTGCCAGCAGTTCTTCCGTCCAGTATGGCTACACCTTC
v_call: TRBV6-5; j_call: TRBJ2-3; clone_size: few; d_call: -; cdr3_aa: CASSSPAGSPDTQYF; cdr3_nt: TGTGCCAGCAGCTCCCCCGCGGGTAGTCCAGATACGCAGTATTTT
v_call: TRBV5-1; j_call: TRBJ2-3; clone_size: many; d_call: -; cdr3_aa: CASSSDGSTDTQYF; cdr3_nt: TGCGCCAGCAGTTCCGACGGGAGCACAGATACGCAGTATTTT
v_call: TRBV12-3/TRBV12-4; j_call: TRBJ1-6; clone_size: -; d_call: -; cdr3_aa: CASSDMSSSISPLHF; cdr3_nt: TGTGCCAGCAGTGACATGTCGAGCAGTATTTCACCCCTCCACTTT